The TCR beta chain described here comes from a study of blood T cell repertoires in COVID-19. Study information: Sites across the United States, Italy and Spain contributed samples from acute and convalescent COVID-19.

Germline V gene lookup returns CDR1 MDHEN and CDR2 SYDVKM. The CDR3 is 14 amino acids. The V gene lost 6 bases and the J gene lost 5 bases, with 11 bases spanning the gap. As originally analysed: Nucleated cell number was recorded as an estimate derived from reference gene primer amplification. Profiling relied on immunoSEQ multiplex PCR, and the TCRdb table lists in-frame clones only, not all of them. That table gives V, J and clone size, and the DNA gave D and trimming. The sample has around 120,000 clones; less than 90% are singletons. The sample comprised peripheral blood. The chain links TRBV28 to TRBJ2-6; tentative D call: TRBD1 (6 bases). The TCR comes from a man aged 65 to 79 who had recovered from COVID-19. The CDR3 here is CASRPRDRANVLTF. CDR3 sequence (DNA): TGTGCCAGCAGACCCCGGGACAGGGCCAACGTCCTGACTTTC.